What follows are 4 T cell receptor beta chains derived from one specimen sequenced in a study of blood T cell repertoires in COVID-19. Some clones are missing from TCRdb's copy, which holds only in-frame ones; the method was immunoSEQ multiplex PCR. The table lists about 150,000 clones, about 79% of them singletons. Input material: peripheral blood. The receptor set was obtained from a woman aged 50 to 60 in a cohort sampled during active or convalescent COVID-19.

The CDR3 sequence is CASSLGGSLNYGYTF. DNA for the CDR3: TGTGCCAGCAGCTTAGGAGGATCGCTGAACTATGGCTACACCTTC. The V call is TRBV7-2, the J call TRBJ1-2; D call uncertain. Germline V gene lookup returns CDR1 SGHTA and CDR2 FQGNSA. V was trimmed by 1 base and J by 2 bases, leaving 11 bases between them. The CDR3 runs to 15 residues.

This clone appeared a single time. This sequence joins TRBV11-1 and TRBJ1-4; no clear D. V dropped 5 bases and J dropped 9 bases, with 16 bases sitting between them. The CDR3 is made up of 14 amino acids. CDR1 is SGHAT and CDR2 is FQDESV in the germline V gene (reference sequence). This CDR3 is CASSPDGVRQKLFF. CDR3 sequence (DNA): TGTGCCAGCAGCCCGGACGGGGTACGGCAAAAACTGTTTTTT.

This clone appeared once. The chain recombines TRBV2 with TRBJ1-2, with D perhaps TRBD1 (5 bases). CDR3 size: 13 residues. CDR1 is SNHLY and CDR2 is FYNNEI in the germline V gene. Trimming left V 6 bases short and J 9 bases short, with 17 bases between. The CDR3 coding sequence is TGTGCCAGCAGCCAAGAGAACCGGGGGAGCTACACCTTC. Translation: CASSQENRGSYTF.

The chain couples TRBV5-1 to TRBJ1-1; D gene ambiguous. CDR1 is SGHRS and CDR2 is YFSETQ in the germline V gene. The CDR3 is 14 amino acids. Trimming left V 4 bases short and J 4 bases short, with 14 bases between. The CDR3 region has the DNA TGCGCCAGCAGCATCGGAGGGTCGGCCACTGAAGCTTTCTTT. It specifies CASSIGGSATEAFF.